These 12 T cell receptor beta chains came from one sample sequenced in a study of beta chain features in type 1 diabetes. As every portion of the isolated RNA was reverse transcribed, the sequencing read expressed TCRB transcripts. Sequencing was performed with immunoSEQ multiplex PCR; in TCRdb, only in-frame clones are kept and a portion is missing. The data contain about 390,000 clones, 8.5% to 10% of them singletons. Study-wide results and limits: There was a moderate but significant shortening of TCRB CDR3s in all four CD4+ subsets of Type 1 diabetes patients.

The antigens these receptors bind are not known. The sequencing input was central memory CD4+ T cells from blood. These receptors were collected from a man younger than 45 with type 1 diabetes.

The chain carries TRBV11-2 and TRBJ2-1; unclear D gene. The germline V and J ends were trimmed by 2 bases and 5 bases, with 7 bases remaining between them. This CDR3 is 13 amino acids long. Germline V gives CDR1 SGHAT, CDR2 FQNNGV. CDR3 loop: CASSLNRNNEQFF. CDR3 nucleotides: TGTGCCAGCAGCTTAAATAGGAACAATGAGCAGTTCTTC.

A few counts support this clone. The rearrangement links TRBV7-2 to TRBJ2-5, with D perhaps TRBD1 (7 bases). This CDR3 has 13 amino acids. Trimming took 5 bases from V and 5 from J, leaving 12 bases between them. The germline gives CDR1 SGHTA, CDR2 FQGNSA. The CDR3 region has the DNA TGTGCCAGCAGCCAGGGGGGTATCGAGACCCAGTACTTC. Its protein is CASSQGGIETQYF.

This clone has a handful of counts. The chain has TRBV4-1 and TRBJ2-1; the D call may be TRBD1 or TRBD2 (5 bases each). The germline V gene encodes CDR1 MGHRA and CDR2 YSYEKL. The CDR3 loop spans 15 amino acids. The V and J ends lost 3 bases and 8 bases respectively, with 17 bases between them. In DNA form, the CDR3 reads TGCGCCAGCAGCCAGAGGGGTCGTGGTAGCGATGAGCAGTTCTTC. Translated, it gives CASSQRGRGSDEQFF.

The rearrangement uses TRBV7-2 and TRBJ2-3; 11 bases align to TRBD2. J lost 5 bases, V lost 3 bases, and 7 bases had no gene match. The CDR3 has 16 residues. Germline V gene lookup returns CDR1 SGHTA and CDR2 FQGNSA. The CDR3 sequence: CASSFRLAGSLDTQYF. The CDR3 DNA sequence: TGTGCCAGCAGCTTCCGACTAGCGGGATCGCTAGATACGCAGTATTTT.

This clone showed up just a few times. V and J are TRBV7-2 and TRBJ2-5; D may be TRBD2 (5 bases). V was clipped by 8 bases and J by 7 bases, with 17 bases between them. The CDR3 runs to 13 residues. Germline V gives CDR1 SGHTA, CDR2 FQGNSA. CDR3 nucleotides: TGTGCCAGCGCCGTTGGGGAAGAGGGGACCCAGTACTTC. This sequence encodes CASAVGEEGTQYF.

The rearrangement links TRBV11-2 to TRBJ1-6; 7 bases are a match to TRBD1. Germline trimming cut 1 base from V and 10 bases from J; bases unmatched to any gene: 4. Germline V CDR1 and CDR2: SGHAT, FQNNGV. This CDR3 is built from 14 residues. The CDR3 DNA is TGTGCCAGCAGCTTAGGAGGGGGCGGATCACCCCTCCACTTT. Translating it yields CASSLGGGGSPLHF.

This clone was detected only a few times. The rearrangement links TRBV28 to TRBJ1-5, with 8 bases lining up with TRBD1. There are 14 residues in the CDR3. Germline CDR1 MDHEN, CDR2 SYDVKM. The trim removed 4 bases at V and 4 bases at J, leaving 3 bases unmatched. CDR3 sequence reads: CASSSDRGNQPQHF. The CDR3 DNA is TGTGCCAGCAGTTCAGACAGGGGAAATCAGCCCCAGCATTTT.

This clone was recorded a few times. In nucleotides, the CDR3 is TGTGCCAGCAGTGCCCGACAAGGAAAAGAGACCCAGTACTTC. Protein: CASSARQGKETQYF. The chain has TRBV6-1 and TRBJ2-5; D is uncertain. V was clipped by 4 bases and J by 3 bases, with 12 bases between them. CDR3 size: 14 residues. Per germline, CDR1 MNHNS and CDR2 SASEGT.

In its sample, this clone was seen a few times. This chain connects TRBV6-1 to TRBJ2-3; no definite D call. The germline V gene encodes CDR1 MNHNS and CDR2 SASEGT. Between the trimmed V and J ends, which lost 4 bases and 4 bases, there was a span of 6 bases. This CDR3 has 12 residues. For the CDR3, the DNA is TGTGCCAGCAGTGGGCCTGCAGATACGCAGTATTTT. Translation gives CASSGPADTQYF.

This clone was seen a few times. J is TRBJ2-4 and V is TRBV28, with D unclear. The CDR3 runs to 15 residues. V was clipped by 3 bases and J by 1 base, with 10 bases between them. Germline CDR1 reads MDHEN; CDR2 reads SYDVKM. CDR3 nucleotides: TGTGCCAGCAGTTTTATTGAAGGGGCCAAAAACATTCAGTACTTC. It specifies CASSFIEGAKNIQYF.

This chain joins TRBV5-1 and TRBJ2-1; TRBD1 might be the D (6 bases). The CDR3 contains 19 residues. CDR1 is SGHRS, CDR2 YFSETQ, per germline. V lost 0 bases to trimming and J lost 0 bases, with 19 bases between them. CDR3 region: CASSLAGPEGVSSYNEQFF. The CDR3 DNA reads as TGCGCCAGCAGCTTGGCCGGGCCAGAGGGGGTAAGCTCCTACAATGAGCAGTTCTTC.

The genes are TRBV10-3 and TRBJ1-2; D call uncertain. The CDR3 contains 11 residues. Looked up from germline, CDR1 is ENHRY and CDR2 is SYGVKD. Trimming removed 8 bases at V and 4 bases at J, with 8 bases between. The CDR3 region has the DNA TGTGCCATCTCAAGCTCCTATGGCTACACCTTC. Translation: CAISSSYGYTF.